A single sample is the source of the 9 T cell receptor beta chains below, sequenced in a study of blood T cells in healthy people across ages. Then a second PCR, running roughly 7 to 11 cycles, was carried out with a sample-barcoded 5' primer and a J-beta primer mix. Each CDR3 protein gets one entry after TCRdb re-called the 5' RACE reads with MiXCR. Of 800,000 to 950,000 distinct CDR3 sequences in the sample, almost 30% were seen once. These data also featured in a second study, about T cells of mothers and their children.

The sequencing sample was made of blood. The source is a woman aged 40 to 49 in good health.

In its sample, this clonotype was seen many times. The V and J genes are TRBV5-1 and TRBJ2-7; TRBD1 agrees at 9 bases. The germline V gene has CDR1 SGHRS and CDR2 YFSETQ. The CDR3 spans 14 residues. Trimming took 0 bases from V and 6 from J; bases not matched to a gene: 4. In DNA form, the CDR3 reads TGCGCCAGCAGCTTGGGAGGGACAGGGTTCGAGCAGTACTTC. Amino acid sequence: CASSLGGTGFEQYF.

This clonotype appeared many times. The chain has TRBV6-5 and TRBJ2-1; D unclear. The V and J ends lost 2 bases and 2 bases respectively, with 16 bases between them. Germline CDR1 reads MNHEY; CDR2 reads SVGAGI. The CDR3 totals 17 residues. CDR3 sequence: CASSYNPVPNPYNEQFF. The CDR3 DNA is TGTGCCAGCAGTTACAATCCTGTGCCCAACCCCTACAATGAGCAGTTCTTC.

In its sample, this clonotype was seen a few times. The rearrangement uses TRBV15 and TRBJ1-4; 9 positions agree with TRBD1. Trimming cost V 5 bases and J 7 bases; bases outside gene matches: 2. The germline gives CDR1 LNHNV, CDR2 YYDKDF (reference sequence). The CDR3 has 13 amino acids. CDR3 in amino acids: CATSRGQGEKLFF. CDR3 nucleotides: TGTGCCACCAGCCGGGGACAGGGTGAAAAACTGTTTTTT. Combining the CDR3 with reference TRBV15 and TRBJ1-4 gives the whole variable domain DAMVIQNPRYQVTQFGKPVTLSCSQTLNHNVMYWYQQKSSQAPKLLFHYYDKDFNNEADTPDNFQSRRPNTSFCFLDIRSPGLGDTAMYLCATSRGQGEKLFFGSGTQLSVL.

The V gene is TRBV5-1, the J gene TRBJ2-5; D possibly corresponds to TRBD2 (6 bases). V lost 4 bases, J lost 5 bases, and 15 bases lay in between. This CDR3 is built from 14 residues. The germline CDR1 and CDR2 sequences are SGHRS and YFSETQ. The CDR3 sequence is CASSPEGTAETQYF. The CDR3 nucleotides read TGCGCCAGCAGCCCGGAGGGGACGGCCGAGACCCAGTACTTC.

This clonotype was found a few times. The CDR3 DNA sequence: TGTGCCAGCAGCGTCTCCGGGGGGAATCAGCCCCAGCATTTT. Translated: CASSVSGGNQPQHF. The genes are TRBV12-3 or TRBV12-4 and TRBJ1-5, with D possibly TRBD1 on 5 matching bases. The CDR3 totals 14 residues. Trimming shortened V by 6 bases and J by 4 bases, and 13 bases separated the two germline ends.

Remarks on this clonotype: One end of the junction fails to match germline, which may point to a read error. The rearrangement links TRBV3-1 to TRBJ2-1; TRBD2 might be the D (6 bases). The CDR3 spans 14 residues. CDR1 is LGHDT, CDR2 YNNKEL, per germline (reference sequence). This CDR3 is CASSPLTSWDERFF. The CDR3 region has the DNA TGTGCCAGCAGCCCTCTGACTAGTTGGGATGAGCGGTTCTTC.

The chain recombines TRBV7-2 with TRBJ2-7; tentative D call: TRBD1 (5 bases). CDR1 and CDR2 (germline): SGHTA, FQGNSA. This CDR3 spans 15 amino acids. V lost 5 bases to trimming and J lost 0 bases, with 14 bases between them. The CDR3 spells CASSPTAISSYEQYF. CDR3 DNA sequence: TGTGCCAGCAGCCCGACAGCTATCAGCTCCTACGAGCAGTACTTC.

This clonotype has only a few counts. The V and J genes are TRBV4-3 and TRBJ1-2, with D unresolved. The CDR3 has 14 amino acids. In germline, CDR1 is LGHNA, CDR2 YSLEER. V dropped 0 bases and J dropped 2 bases, with 7 bases sitting between them. In DNA form, the CDR3 reads TGCGCCAGCAGCCAAGATACGGGCAACTATGGCTACACCTTC. Residues: CASSQDTGNYGYTF.

This clonotype was picked up many times. V and J are TRBV20-1 and TRBJ2-5, with D unclear. V lost 0 bases to trimming and J lost 0 bases, with 11 bases between them. CDR1 is DFQATT and CDR2 is SNEGSKA in the germline V gene (reference sequence). CDR3 length: 15 amino acids. The CDR3: CSARDPDEYQETQYF. Here the CDR3 DNA reads TGCAGTGCTAGAGACCCGGACGAGTACCAAGAGACCCAGTACTTC.